This is a list of T cell receptor beta chains from one sample in a study of cytomegalovirus exposure and HLA in healthy donors. The repertoire was sequenced with immunoSEQ multiplex PCR; TCRdb's copy has only in-frame clones and lacks some. The table lists roughly 220,000 clones, around four fifths of them singletons. Sequencing was done on a sample of PBMCs. The receptors shown here come from a woman in her 30s in good health and CMV-seropositive. The CDR3 runs from the conserved cysteine through the conserved F or W. The order of the fields is V gene, D gene, J gene, clone size, CDR3 DNA, CDR3 protein. D genes are given only for firm matches. Clone sizes are given selectively: once, few, many, or a class where the clone is expanded.

TRBV7-9	TRBD1	TRBJ2-7	.	TGTGCCAGCAGCTCCTCCGGGACAGGGACCCCCTACGAGCAGTACTTC	CASSSSGTGTPYEQYF
TRBV30	.	TRBJ1-2	once	TGTGCCTGGAGTCCGAAAATTCATGGCTACACCTTC	CAWSPKIHGYTF
TRBV28	.	TRBJ1-1	.	TGTGCCGTACACATGAGGGGGACACCTAACACTGAAGCTTTCTTT	CAVHMRGTPNTEAFF
TRBV9	.	TRBJ1-1	.	TGTGCCAGCAGCGGACGTCCGACCAACACTGAAGCTTTCTTT	CASSGRPTNTEAFF
TRBV29-1	.	TRBJ1-2	.	TGCAGCGGGAGACAGGACTATGGCTACACCTTC	CSGRQDYGYTF
TRBV5-6	TRBD2	TRBJ2-7	.	TGTGCCAGCAGGGAGGCGGGGGTCGGCAGCTCCTACGAGCAGTACTTC	CASREAGVGSSYEQYF
TRBV30	.	TRBJ2-3	.	TGTGCCTGGGGGGTAAGCCGGACACTGGATACGCAGTATTTT	CAWGVSRTLDTQYF
TRBV5-1	.	TRBJ1-2	.	TGCGCCAGCAGCTTGGTGCCCGATAGCTACACCTTC	CASSLVPDSYTF
TRBV6-1	.	TRBJ2-2	.	TGTGCCAGCAGATATAGCGGAAACACCGGGGAGCTGTTTTTT	CASRYSGNTGELFF
TRBV5-6	.	TRBJ1-2	.	TGTGCCAGCAGCCGAAGCTATGGCTACACCTTC	CASSRSYGYTF
TRBV18	.	TRBJ2-7	.	TGTGCCAGCTCACCAGCGGATACCTACGAGCAGTACTTC	CASSPADTYEQYF
TRBV6-5	.	TRBJ1-3	.	TGTGCCAGCAGTTACCGCACGGTCGGAAACACCATATATTTT	CASSYRTVGNTIYF
TRBV27	TRBD1	TRBJ2-7	once	TGTGCCAGCCAGGGGACAGCCTCCTACGAGCAGTACTTC	CASQGTASYEQYF
TRBV6-6	.	TRBJ1-1	.	TGTGCCAGCACCCAAGGGGGGGTCACTGAAGCTTTCTTT	CASTQGGVTEAFF
TRBV7-8	.	TRBJ2-1	.	TGTGCCAGCAGCTTAAGTCCTAGCCGCAATGAGCAGTTCTTC	CASSLSPSRNEQFF
TRBV30	.	TRBJ1-2	.	TGTGCCTGGACCCTCTATGGGTTATATTACGTCGGACAGAATGGCTACACCTTC	CAWTLYGLYYVGQNGYTF
TRBV7-2	TRBD2	TRBJ2-7	.	TGTGCCAGCAGCTCTCTAGCGGGAGCGTCCTACGAGCAGTACTTC	CASSSLAGASYEQYF
TRBV5-6	.	TRBJ1-5	.	TGTGCCAGCAGCTTGGCTTATAGCAATCAGCCCCAGCATTTT	CASSLAYSNQPQHF
TRBV5-3	TRBD2	TRBJ2-1	few	TGTGCCAGAAGCTTGGGCGGGAGAACCTACAATGAGCAGTTCTTC	CARSLGGRTYNEQFF
TRBV30	.	TRBJ1-1	.	TGTGCCTGTAGCCGGGACATGAACACTGAAGCTTTCTTT	CACSRDMNTEAFF
TRBV6-1	.	TRBJ2-5	.	TGTGCCAGCAGCGAATTGGAGACCCAGTACTTC	CASSELETQYF
TRBV27	TRBD2	TRBJ2-3	once	TGTGCCAGCAGTTTATTGCGGGAGAAGGTGGATACGCAGTATTTT	CASSLLREKVDTQYF
TRBV5-1	TRBD2	TRBJ2-2	.	TGCGCCAGCAGCTTTAGCGGGACGAACACCGGGGAGCTGTTTTTT	CASSFSGTNTGELFF
TRBV4-1	.	TRBJ1-5	.	TGCGCCAGCAGCCAAGTGGGGAGAGGAGGGGATCAGCCCCAGCATTTT	CASSQVGRGGDQPQHF
TRBV13	.	TRBJ2-7	.	TGTGCCAGCAGCCCAGACTTAGTAGGCGAGCAGTACTTC	CASSPDLVGEQYF
TRBV10-1	.	TRBJ2-1	.	TGCGCCAGCAGTGATCCGGGGGCGTCGGTCAATGAGCAGTTCTTC	CASSDPGASVNEQFF
TRBV6-1	.	TRBJ2-2	.	TGTGCCAGCAGATGGACGTATGGCGGGGAGCTGTTTTTT	CASRWTYGGELFF
TRBV7-8	.	TRBJ1-2	.	TGTGCCAGCAGCTTATCAGGAACAAACTATGGCTACACCTTC	CASSLSGTNYGYTF
TRBV2	.	TRBJ1-4	.	TGTGCCAGCAGCCGATTAGCGGACAAGCCAAGGTTTTTT	CASSRLADKPRFF
TRBV30	.	TRBJ1-1	.	TGTGCCTGGAGCGGAGCCGTGGAAGCTTTCTTT	CAWSGAVEAFF
TRBV4-2	TRBD2	TRBJ2-1	.	TGTGCCAGCAGCCCACTAGCGGGAGGGGGGAATGAGCAGTTCTTC	CASSPLAGGGNEQFF
TRBV6-1	.	TRBJ2-1	.	TGTGCCAGCAGTGGGGGGGCAGGGGGCTCCTACAATGAGCAGTTCTTC	CASSGGAGGSYNEQFF
TRBV28	.	TRBJ2-1	.	TGTGCCAGCATGGAGAGGGATGAGCAGTTCTTC	CASMERDEQFF
TRBV7-8	.	TRBJ2-6	.	TGTGCCAGCAGCTTAGTACGGGTGCCTGGGGCCAACGTCCTGACTTTC	CASSLVRVPGANVLTF
TRBV9	TRBD2	TRBJ2-1	.	TGTGCCAGCAGCCCCCGACTAGCGGGGTTTACCTACAATGAGCAGTTCTTC	CASSPRLAGFTYNEQFF
TRBV6-5	.	TRBJ2-7	.	TGTGCCAGCAGTTCTGGGACAAACTACGAGCAGTACTTC	CASSSGTNYEQYF
TRBV5-1	TRBD1	TRBJ1-5	.	TGCGCCAGCAGCTTGGGGGACAGCTACAATCAGCCCCAGCATTTT	CASSLGDSYNQPQHF
TRBV4-2	TRBD2	TRBJ2-1	.	TGTGCCAGCAGCCAAGAAGGAACTATAGCGGGACCATACAATGAGCAGTTCTTC	CASSQEGTIAGPYNEQFF
TRBV5-1	.	TRBJ2-5	few	TGCGCCAGCAGCTTGTACGCAGGGGCGGCGGAGACCCAGTACTTC	CASSLYAGAAETQYF
TRBV28	TRBD1	TRBJ2-7	.	TGTGCCAGCAGTTTATGGAGTGGGGACAGGGGGCGCGAGCAGTACTTC	CASSLWSGDRGREQYF